A single sample is the source of the 21 T cell receptor beta chains below, sequenced in a study of lymphopenia after photon versus proton radiotherapy. Repertoires were generated with immunoSEQ multiplex PCR, while TCRdb's copy carries only in-frame clones and drops some. This sample has 70,000 to 95,000 clones, with about four fifths found just once. The starting material was peripheral blood, obtained from a patient treated with proton-based radiotherapy. These receptors were obtained from a man between 60 and 75 years old with pancreatic cancer.

J is TRBJ2-7 and V is TRBV7-2; TRBD2 matches 10 bases. After removal of 2 bases from V and 4 bases from J, the junction contained 11 bases not matched to a gene. The CDR3 loop spans 17 amino acids. The germline V gene encodes CDR1 SGHTA and CDR2 FQGNSA. CDR3 loop: CASSLRALAGIPYEQYF. The CDR3 bases are TGTGCCAGCAGCTTACGAGCACTAGCGGGGATTCCGTACGAGCAGTACTTC.

The chain carries TRBV28 and TRBJ1-5, with D unresolved. Trimming left V 7 bases short and J 7 bases short, with 20 bases between. Germline V gene data show CDR1 as MDHEN and CDR2 as SYDVKM. The CDR3 covers 15 residues. In DNA form, the CDR3 reads TGTGCCAGCACCCCGCTGGGTCGGGCGAACCAGCCCCAGCATTTT. The encoded protein is CASTPLGRANQPQHF.

The chain has TRBV6-1 and TRBJ2-5; 13 positions agree with TRBD2. With 7 bases clipped from V and 3 bases from J, the junction kept 2 bases outside the gene matches. The CDR3 spans 14 residues. Germline V gene sequence: CDR1 MNHNS, CDR2 SASEGT. The CDR3 region is CASTGTSGKETQYF. In DNA, the CDR3 is TGTGCCAGCACCGGGACTAGCGGGAAAGAGACCCAGTACTTC.

The chain has TRBV6-5 and TRBJ1-2; no firm D call. The length of the CDR3 is 15 residues. The V gene's germline CDR1 is MNHEY and CDR2 SVGAGI. V lost 7 bases and J 4 bases, leaving 19 bases between the germline ends. The CDR3: CASTRVTTSLYGYTF. DNA for the CDR3: TGTGCCAGCACCAGAGTTACCACAAGCCTCTATGGCTACACCTTC.

DNA for the CDR3: TGTGCCAGCAGCCAACGGGACAGTCGCTCTGGGGCCAACGTCCTGACTTTC. Protein product: CASSQRDSRSGANVLTF. This sequence joins TRBV7-9 and TRBJ2-6, with 7 bases lining up with TRBD1. Trimming removed 5 bases from V and 0 bases from J; junction bases left unmatched: 7. Per germline, CDR1 SEHNR and CDR2 FQNEAQ (reference sequence). The CDR3 sequence is 17 residues long.

V and J are TRBV19 and TRBJ2-1; TRBD2 matches 8 bases. V dropped 6 bases and J dropped 4; count of bases not matched to a gene: 11. Germline CDR1 is LNHDA and CDR2 is SQIVND (reference sequence). CDR3 size: 16 residues. The CDR3 loop is CASRGLVGRGYNEQFF. The CDR3 DNA reads as TGTGCCAGTAGGGGATTGGTCGGGAGGGGTTACAATGAGCAGTTCTTC.

The chain recombines TRBV4-3 with TRBJ2-2; possibly TRBD2 for D (6 bases). V lost 8 bases, J lost 6 bases, and 13 bases lay in between. The CDR3 extends over 13 amino acids. The V gene's germline CDR1 is LGHNA and CDR2 YSLEER. CDR3 in DNA: TGCGCCAGCCTCGGGGAGGTTGCCGGGGAGCTGTTTTTT. It is translated as CASLGEVAGELFF.

This rearrangement joins TRBV2 to TRBJ2-5; D unclear. Germline V gene lookup returns CDR1 SNHLY and CDR2 FYNNEI. The CDR3 is 13 residues long. V was cut by 2 bases and J by 5 bases, with 9 bases left in between. The CDR3: CASSERIGETQYF. DNA of the CDR3: TGTGCCAGCAGTGAACGGATAGGGGAGACCCAGTACTTC.

The V call is TRBV2, the J call TRBJ2-1; 9 bases map to TRBD2. The CDR3 runs to 15 residues. J was trimmed by 4 bases and V by 3 bases; bases with no gene match: 4. The V gene's germline CDR1 is SNHLY and CDR2 FYNNEI. The CDR3 nucleotides read TGTGCCAGCAGTGAGGGTCTAGCGGGATACAATGAGCAGTTCTTC. Translated: CASSEGLAGYNEQFF.

V usage is TRBV7-2 and J usage is TRBJ2-3; possible D gene TRBD2, 5 bases. CDR3 length: 14 amino acids. From germline, CDR1 is SGHTA and CDR2 FQGNSA. The V gene lost 5 bases and the J gene lost 6 bases, with 15 bases spanning the gap. DNA for the CDR3: TGTGCCAGCAGCCGTGGACTTCCTGGGGATACGCAGTATTTT. It yields the protein CASSRGLPGDTQYF.

This chain links TRBV7-6 with TRBJ2-2; D is uncertain. CDR1 is SGHVS, CDR2 FNYEAQ, per germline. Trimming stripped 5 bases from V and 0 bases from J, with 13 bases between. The CDR3 covers 16 residues. CDR3 in amino acids: CASSPSVGSNTGELFF. In nucleotides, the CDR3 is TGTGCCAGCAGCCCCAGTGTGGGATCGAACACCGGGGAGCTGTTTTTT.

The rearrangement uses TRBV18 and TRBJ2-1; 7 bases are a match to TRBD2. Germline-derived CDR1 and CDR2 are KGHSH and LQKENI. With 1 base clipped from V and 8 bases from J, the junction kept 20 bases outside the gene matches. There are 19 residues in the CDR3. The CDR3 is CASSPREGYVTSPNYEQFF. CDR3 in DNA: TGTGCCAGCTCACCACGGGAAGGATACGTGACTAGCCCCAATTATGAGCAGTTCTTC.

This chain uses TRBV30 with TRBJ1-6; D unresolved. V lost 4 bases and J lost 6, with 7 bases in between. Germline V lookup: CDR1 GTSNPN, CDR2 SVGIG (reference sequence). This CDR3 spans 12 amino acids. For the CDR3, the DNA is TGTGCCTGGACTGGGGTTAATTCACCCCTCCACTTT. This translates into CAWTGVNSPLHF.

The chain combines TRBV30 with TRBJ2-7, with D unresolved. The CDR3 spans 11 residues. Trimming cost V 3 bases and J 5 bases, with 8 bases left between them. CDR1 and CDR2 (germline): GTSNPN, SVGIG (reference sequence). The chain's CDR3 is CAWSLVHEQYF. The CDR3 DNA is TGTGCCTGGAGCCTAGTGCACGAGCAGTACTTC.

This sequence joins TRBV27 and TRBJ2-2, with 8 bases fitting TRBD2. CDR3 length: 14 amino acids. V dropped 6 bases and J dropped 4; count of bases not matched to a gene: 4. CDR1 MNHEY and CDR2 SMNVEV come from the germline V gene (reference sequence). CDR3 sequence: CASRDLAGTGELFF. The CDR3 region has the DNA TGTGCCAGCAGGGATCTAGCGGGCACCGGGGAGCTGTTTTTT.

The chain employs TRBV19 and TRBJ1-1; perhaps TRBD1 as D (6 bases). V lost 6 bases, J lost 1 base, and 12 bases lay in between. Germline-derived CDR1 and CDR2 are LNHDA and SQIVND (reference sequence). This CDR3 comprises 14 residues. This CDR3 is CASRSGTPNTEAFF. The DNA of the CDR3 is TGTGCCAGTAGGTCCGGGACACCGAACACTGAAGCTTTCTTT.

This sequence joins TRBV28 and TRBJ2-2; weak D call: TRBD2 (6 bases). Germline V gene sequence: CDR1 MDHEN, CDR2 SYDVKM. There are 14 residues in the CDR3. V was trimmed by 6 bases and J by 7 bases, leaving 15 bases between them. CDR3 DNA: TGTGCCAGCAGAGTTGGGAGGTACAACGGGGAGCTGTTTTTT. Protein: CASRVGRYNGELFF.

The chain uses TRBV28 and TRBJ2-3, with 7 bases fitting TRBD2. Per the germline V gene, CDR1 is MDHEN and CDR2 is SYDVKM. J lost 4 bases, V lost 3 bases, and 13 bases had no gene match. This CDR3 contains 17 residues. The CDR3 DNA reads TGTGCCAGCAGTTTCTTCGGAAGGCGGGAGCAGGCAGATACGCAGTATTTT. Translated, it gives CASSFFGRREQADTQYF.

V usage is TRBV7-9 and J usage is TRBJ1-1; unclear D gene. Trimming stripped 5 bases from V and 8 bases from J, with 9 bases between. The CDR3 totals 11 residues. Germline V gives CDR1 SEHNR, CDR2 FQNEAQ (reference sequence). CDR3 region: CASSEGPEAFF. The CDR3 nucleotides are TGTGCCAGCAGCGAAGGGCCCGAAGCTTTCTTT.

CDR3 sequence reads: CASRAPDGYTF. The DNA of the CDR3 is TGTGCCAGCAGAGCGCCAGATGGCTACACCTTC. This chain connects TRBV2 to TRBJ1-2, with D hard to call. Germline CDR1 and CDR2: SNHLY and FYNNEI. The CDR3 length is 11 residues. V gave up 6 bases and J gave up 6 bases, with 8 bases separating them.

The chain combines TRBV6-6 with TRBJ2-5; D perhaps matches TRBD2 (6 bases). The CDR3 consists of 13 residues. Germline V CDR1 and CDR2: MNHNY, SVGAGI (reference sequence). V lost 5 bases, J lost 5 bases, and 12 bases lay in between. CDR3 residues: CASSQTSGETQYF. In nucleotides, the CDR3 is TGTGCCAGCAGTCAGACTAGTGGTGAGACCCAGTACTTC.